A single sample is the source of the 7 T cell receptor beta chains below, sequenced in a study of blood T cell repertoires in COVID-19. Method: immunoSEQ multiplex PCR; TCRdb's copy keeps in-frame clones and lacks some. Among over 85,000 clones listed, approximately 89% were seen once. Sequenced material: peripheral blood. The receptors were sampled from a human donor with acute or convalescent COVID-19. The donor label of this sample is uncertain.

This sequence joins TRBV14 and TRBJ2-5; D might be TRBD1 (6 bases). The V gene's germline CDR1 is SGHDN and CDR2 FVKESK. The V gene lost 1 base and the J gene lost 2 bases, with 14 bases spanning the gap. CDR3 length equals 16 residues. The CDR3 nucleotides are TGTGCCAGCAGCCAAGGCGGTACAGGGCGACAAGAGACCCAGTACTTC. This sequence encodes CASSQGGTGRQETQYF.

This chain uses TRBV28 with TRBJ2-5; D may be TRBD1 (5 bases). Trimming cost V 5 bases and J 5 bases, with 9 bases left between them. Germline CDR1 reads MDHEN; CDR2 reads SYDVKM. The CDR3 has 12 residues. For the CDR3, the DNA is TGTGCCAGCAGTGGGGCGATTGAGACCCAGTACTTC. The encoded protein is CASSGAIETQYF. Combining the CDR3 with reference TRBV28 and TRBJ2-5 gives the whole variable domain DVKVTQSSRYLVKRTGEKVFLECVQDMDHENMFWYRQDPGLGLRLIYFSYDVKMKEKGDIPEGYSVSREKKERFSLILESASTNQTSMYLCASSGAIETQYFGPGTRLLVL.

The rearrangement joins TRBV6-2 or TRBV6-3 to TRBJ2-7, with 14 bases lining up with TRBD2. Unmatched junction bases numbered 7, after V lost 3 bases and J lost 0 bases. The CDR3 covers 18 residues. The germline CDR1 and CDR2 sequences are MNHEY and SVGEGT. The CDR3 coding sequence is TGTGCCAGCAGTTATGGGACTAGCGGGGGTTTCAGCTCCTACGAGCAGTACTTC. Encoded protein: CASSYGTSGGFSSYEQYF.

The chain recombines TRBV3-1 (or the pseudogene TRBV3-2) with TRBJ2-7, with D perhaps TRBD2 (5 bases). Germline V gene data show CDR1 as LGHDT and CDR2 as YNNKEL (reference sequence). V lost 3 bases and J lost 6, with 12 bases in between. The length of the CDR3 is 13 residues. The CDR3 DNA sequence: TGTGCCAGCAGCCACGGATCTCGGGGCGAGCAGTACTTC. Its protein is CASSHGSRGEQYF.

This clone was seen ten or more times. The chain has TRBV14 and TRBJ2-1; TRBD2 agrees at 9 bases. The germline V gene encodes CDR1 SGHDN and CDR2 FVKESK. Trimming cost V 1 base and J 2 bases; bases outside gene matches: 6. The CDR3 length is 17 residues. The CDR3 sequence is CASSQVGLAFPYNEQFF. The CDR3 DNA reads TGTGCCAGCAGCCAAGTCGGACTAGCGTTTCCCTACAATGAGCAGTTCTTC.

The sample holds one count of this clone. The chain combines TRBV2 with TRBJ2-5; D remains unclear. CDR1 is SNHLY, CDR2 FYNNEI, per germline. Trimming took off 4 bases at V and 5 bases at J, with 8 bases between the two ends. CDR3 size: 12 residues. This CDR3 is CASSARMETQYF. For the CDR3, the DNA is TGTGCCAGCAGTGCGAGAATGGAGACCCAGTACTTC.

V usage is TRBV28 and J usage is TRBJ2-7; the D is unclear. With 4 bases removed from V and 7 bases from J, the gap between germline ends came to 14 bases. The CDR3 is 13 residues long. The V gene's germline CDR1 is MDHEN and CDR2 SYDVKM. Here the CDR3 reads CASSSPVRVEQYF. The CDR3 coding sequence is TGTGCCAGCAGTTCACCGGTTCGAGTGGAGCAGTACTTC. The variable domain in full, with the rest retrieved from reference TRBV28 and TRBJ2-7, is DVKVTQSSRYLVKRTGEKVFLECVQDMDHENMFWYRQDPGLGLRLIYFSYDVKMKEKGDIPEGYSVSREKKERFSLILESASTNQTSMYLCASSSPVRVEQYFGPGTRLTVT.